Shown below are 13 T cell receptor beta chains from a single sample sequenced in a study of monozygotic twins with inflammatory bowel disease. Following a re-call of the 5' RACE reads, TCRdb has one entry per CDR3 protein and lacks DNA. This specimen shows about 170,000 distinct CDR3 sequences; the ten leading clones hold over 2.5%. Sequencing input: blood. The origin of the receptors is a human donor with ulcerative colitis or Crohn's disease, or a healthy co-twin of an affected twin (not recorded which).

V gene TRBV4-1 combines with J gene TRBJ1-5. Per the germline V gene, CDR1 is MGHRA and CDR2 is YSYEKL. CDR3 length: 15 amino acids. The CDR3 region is CASSLDSVVDQPQHF.

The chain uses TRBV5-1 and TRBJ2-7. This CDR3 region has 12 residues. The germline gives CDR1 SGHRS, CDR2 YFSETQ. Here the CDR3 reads CASSLGTGILYF.

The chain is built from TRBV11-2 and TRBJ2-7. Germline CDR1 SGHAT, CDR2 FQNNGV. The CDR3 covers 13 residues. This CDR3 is CASKDRGSYEQYF.

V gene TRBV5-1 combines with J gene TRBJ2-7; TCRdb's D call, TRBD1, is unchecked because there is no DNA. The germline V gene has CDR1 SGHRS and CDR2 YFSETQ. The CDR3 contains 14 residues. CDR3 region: CASSAGTPPREQYF.

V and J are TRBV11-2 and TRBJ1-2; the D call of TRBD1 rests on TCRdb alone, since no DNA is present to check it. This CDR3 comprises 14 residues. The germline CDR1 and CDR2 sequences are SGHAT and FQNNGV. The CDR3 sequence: CASSLAGRQGRFTF.

CDR3 loop: CASSALTGGSAEAFF. V gene TRBV19 combines with J gene TRBJ1-1; the TCRdb call, TRBD1, lacks DNA for checking. The V gene's germline CDR1 is LNHDA and CDR2 SQIVND (reference sequence). The CDR3 loop spans 15 amino acids.

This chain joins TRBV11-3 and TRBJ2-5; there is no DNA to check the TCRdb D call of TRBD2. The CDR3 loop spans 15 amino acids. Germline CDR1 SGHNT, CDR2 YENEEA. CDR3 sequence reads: CASSFRAGPLETQYF.

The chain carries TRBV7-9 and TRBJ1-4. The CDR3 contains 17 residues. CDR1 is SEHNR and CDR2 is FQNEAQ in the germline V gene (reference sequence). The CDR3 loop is CASSSDLSFATNEKLFF.

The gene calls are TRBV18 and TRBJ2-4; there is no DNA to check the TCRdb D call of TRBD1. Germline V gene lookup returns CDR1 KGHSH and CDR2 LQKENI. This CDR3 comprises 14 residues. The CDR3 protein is CASSASGTGDIQYF.

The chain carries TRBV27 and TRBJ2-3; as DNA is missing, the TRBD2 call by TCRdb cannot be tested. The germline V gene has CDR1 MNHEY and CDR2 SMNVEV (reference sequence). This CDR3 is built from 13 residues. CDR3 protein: CAAGESSTDTQYF.

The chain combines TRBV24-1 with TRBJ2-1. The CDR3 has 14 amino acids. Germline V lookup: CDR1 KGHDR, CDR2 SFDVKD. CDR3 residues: CATSDFSSYNEQFF.

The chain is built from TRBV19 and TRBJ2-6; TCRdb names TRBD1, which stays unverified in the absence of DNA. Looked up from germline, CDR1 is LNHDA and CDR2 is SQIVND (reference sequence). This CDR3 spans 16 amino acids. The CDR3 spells CASSKSTGAGANVLTF.

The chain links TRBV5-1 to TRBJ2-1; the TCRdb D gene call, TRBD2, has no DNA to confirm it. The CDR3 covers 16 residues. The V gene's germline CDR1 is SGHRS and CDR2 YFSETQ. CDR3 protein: CASSLLGLAAYNEQFF.